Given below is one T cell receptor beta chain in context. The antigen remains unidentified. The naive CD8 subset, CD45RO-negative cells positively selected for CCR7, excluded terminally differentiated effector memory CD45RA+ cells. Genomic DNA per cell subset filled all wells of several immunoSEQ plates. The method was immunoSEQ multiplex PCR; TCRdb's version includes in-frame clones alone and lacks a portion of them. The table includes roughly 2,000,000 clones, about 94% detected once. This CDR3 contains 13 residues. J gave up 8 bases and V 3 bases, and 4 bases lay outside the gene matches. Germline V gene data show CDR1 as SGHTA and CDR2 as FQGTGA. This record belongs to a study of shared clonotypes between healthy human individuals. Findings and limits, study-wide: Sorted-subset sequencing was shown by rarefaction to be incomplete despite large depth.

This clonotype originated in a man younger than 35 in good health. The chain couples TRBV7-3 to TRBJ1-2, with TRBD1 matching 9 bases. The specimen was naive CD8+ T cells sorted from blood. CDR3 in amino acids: CASSFGTGFGYTF. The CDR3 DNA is TGTGCCAGCAGCTTTGGGACAGGGTTCGGCTACACCTTC.